Following are 30 T cell receptor beta chains from one sample sequenced in a study of shared clonotypes between healthy human individuals. Sequencing was performed with immunoSEQ multiplex PCR; in TCRdb, only in-frame clones are kept and a portion is missing. The sample includes under 750,000 clones, 72% of them seen just once. Sequencing was done on a sample of memory CD4+ T cells sorted from blood. Subset denoted: CD45RA-negative fraction. These receptors were collected from a woman in her 30s in good health.

This chain joins TRBV7-9 and TRBJ1-2; D perhaps matches TRBD1 (6 bases). The CDR3 is 13 residues long. Germline assignment: CDR1 SEHNR and CDR2 FQNEAQ (reference sequence). Trimming cost V 3 bases and J 6 bases, with 11 bases left between them. The CDR3 reads CASSFTSGDGYTF. The CDR3 nucleotides read TGTGCCAGCAGCTTTACTTCAGGGGATGGCTACACCTTC.

In this sample, this clone turned up a few times. The rearrangement joins TRBV5-6 to TRBJ1-1; D unclear. This CDR3 has 14 amino acids. The V end was cut by 3 bases, the J end by 4 bases, with 13 bases between. Germline assignment: CDR1 SGHDT and CDR2 YYEEEE. The CDR3 is CASSYEVGSTEAFF. The CDR3 DNA reads as TGTGCCAGCAGCTACGAGGTGGGATCCACTGAAGCTTTCTTT.

The rearrangement uses TRBV11-2 and TRBJ2-1, with a possible D match to TRBD1 (5 bases). The length of the CDR3 is 15 residues. V was trimmed by 3 bases and J by 3 bases, leaving 12 bases between them. Germline CDR1 is SGHAT and CDR2 is FQNNGV. In nucleotides, the CDR3 is TGTGCCAGCAGCTTCCAGGGTGGGTTCTACAATGAGCAGTTCTTC. Translation gives CASSFQGGFYNEQFF.

This chain joins TRBV30 and TRBJ1-1, with 9 bases aligning to TRBD1. The trim removed 1 base at V and 3 bases at J, leaving 12 bases unmatched. Germline lookup yields CDR1 GTSNPN and CDR2 SVGIG (reference sequence). The CDR3 spans 17 residues. The CDR3 spells CAWSALYRGLRDTEAFF. The CDR3 nucleotides read TGTGCCTGGAGTGCCTTATACAGGGGGCTGAGGGACACTGAAGCTTTCTTT.

The chain has TRBV27 and TRBJ2-7, with 11 nucleotides matching TRBD2. The germline V gene encodes CDR1 MNHEY and CDR2 SMNVEV (reference sequence). With 2 bases clipped from V and 5 bases from J, the junction kept 8 bases outside the gene matches. The CDR3 is 16 residues long. The CDR3 reads CASSLVLAGGWHEQYF. CDR3 in DNA: TGTGCCAGCAGTTTAGTTCTAGCGGGAGGTTGGCACGAGCAGTACTTC.

This sequence joins TRBV18 and TRBJ1-2; TRBD1 aligns across 12 bases. V lost 3 bases and J lost 6; bases outside the gene matches: 8. This CDR3 has 16 amino acids. Germline assignment: CDR1 KGHSH and CDR2 LQKENI. The chain's CDR3 is CASSPPGTGGVNGYTF. The CDR3 region has the DNA TGTGCCAGCTCACCGCCCGGGACAGGGGGCGTGAATGGCTACACCTTC.

The V and J genes are TRBV5-1 and TRBJ1-1; 7 bases are shared with TRBD1. Germline assignment: CDR1 SGHRS and CDR2 YFSETQ. The CDR3 covers 16 residues. Trimming at V came to 5 bases and at J to 0 bases, leaving 10 bases not matched to a gene. Written as DNA, the CDR3 is TGCGCCAGCAGTACTACAGGACAGGAGATGAACACTGAAGCTTTCTTT. Translation: CASSTTGQEMNTEAFF.

The chain joins TRBV2 to TRBJ2-2; 10 bases are shared with TRBD2. The germline CDR1 and CDR2 sequences are SNHLY and FYNNEI. Trimming at V came to 5 bases and at J to 5 bases, leaving 5 bases not matched to a gene. The CDR3 length is 15 residues. CDR3 nucleotide sequence: TGTGCCAGCAGTCCTAGCGGGAGTTTGACCGGGGAGCTGTTTTTT. This encodes CASSPSGSLTGELFF.

This chain connects TRBV25-1 to TRBJ2-3; D is perhaps TRBD1 (5 bases). V lost 4 bases, J lost 2 bases, and 19 bases lay in between. Germline loops: CDR1 MGHDK, CDR2 SYGVNS. The CDR3 runs 17 residues. CDR3 amino acids: CASSAAYRQPSTDTQYF. The DNA for the CDR3 is TGTGCCAGCAGTGCGGCTTACCGACAGCCATCCACAGATACGCAGTATTTT.

The chain employs TRBV27 and TRBJ2-1; 10 bases are shared with TRBD2. Germline CDR1 reads MNHEY; CDR2 reads SMNVEV (reference sequence). This CDR3 has 16 amino acids. Trimming cost V 3 bases and J 0 bases; bases outside gene matches: 2. The CDR3 sequence is CASSFTSGTSYNEQFF. As DNA, the CDR3 is TGTGCCAGCAGTTTTACTAGCGGGACCTCCTACAATGAGCAGTTCTTC.

The rearrangement joins TRBV28 to TRBJ1-2; possible D gene TRBD1, 5 bases. V shed 10 bases and J shed 8 bases, with 17 bases lying between them. CDR3 length equals 12 residues. Germline values: CDR1 MDHEN, CDR2 SYDVKM. CDR3 nucleotide sequence: TGTGCCATACTCCCCGGGACTGGAGGCTACACCTTC. Translated: CAILPGTGGYTF.

The chain employs TRBV18 and TRBJ2-7; a weak D match, TRBD2 (5 bases). Germline CDR1 and CDR2: KGHSH and LQKENI. Between the trimmed V and J ends, which lost 4 bases and 1 base, there was a span of 17 bases. CDR3 length: 16 residues. The CDR3, as DNA: TGTGCCAGCTCACTAGATAGCGCCCGGTTTTCCTACGAGCAGTACTTC. This codes for CASSLDSARFSYEQYF.

The rearrangement joins TRBV19 to TRBJ2-5; no firm D call. The CDR3 sequence is 12 residues long. The V gene lost 4 bases and the J gene lost 4 bases, with 7 bases spanning the gap. Germline CDR1 and CDR2: LNHDA and SQIVND (reference sequence). The CDR3 region is CASSTPGETQYF. The CDR3 nucleotides read TGTGCCAGTAGTACACCGGGAGAGACCCAGTACTTC.

The V and J genes are TRBV7-3 and TRBJ2-3, with 8 bases lining up with TRBD2. The CDR3 spans 16 residues. Germline V gene data show CDR1 as SGHTA and CDR2 as FQGTGA. Unmatched junction bases numbered 6, after V lost 1 base and J lost 3 bases. CDR3 amino acids: CASSLSGLAGTDTQYF. The CDR3 DNA reads TGTGCCAGCAGCTTAAGTGGGCTAGCGGGTACAGATACGCAGTATTTT.

This chain uses TRBV18 with TRBJ1-1, with D tentatively TRBD1 (5 bases). CDR3 length: 14 residues. Deletions cut 6 bases from V and 2 bases from J, with 13 bases between. Germline lookup yields CDR1 KGHSH and CDR2 LQKENI. The CDR3 region is CASSVTTGNTEAFF. The CDR3 bases are TGTGCCAGCTCCGTCACAACAGGTAACACTGAAGCTTTCTTT.

The rearrangement joins TRBV9 to TRBJ2-7; D remains ambiguous. CDR3 length: 10 amino acids. Looked up from germline, CDR1 is SGDLS and CDR2 is YYNGEE. V lost 1 base and J lost 6, with 2 bases in between. The CDR3 sequence is CASSVREQYF. CDR3 nucleotide sequence: TGTGCCAGCAGCGTACGCGAGCAGTACTTC.

The chain employs TRBV6-5 and TRBJ1-1, with D tentatively TRBD1 (5 bases). Deletions cut 0 bases from V and 1 base from J, with 9 bases between. Per germline, CDR1 MNHEY and CDR2 SVGAGI. The CDR3 covers 15 residues. CDR3 region: CASSYSRQSNTEAFF. CDR3 nucleotides: TGTGCCAGCAGTTACTCGCGACAGTCGAACACTGAAGCTTTCTTT.

This clone was seen just once. A read error may be the cause here, since a much bigger clone is one base away. This chain joins TRBV11-2 and TRBJ1-1; unclear D gene. Germline V gives CDR1 SGHAT, CDR2 FQNNGV. This CDR3 spans 13 amino acids. The V end lost 5 bases, the J end lost 1 base, and 8 bases lay between the germline ends. This CDR3 is CASSRTGNTEAFF. CDR3 in DNA: TGTGCCAGCAGCCGCACGGGGAACACTGAAGCTTTCTTT.

The V gene is TRBV19, the J gene TRBJ2-7; D might be TRBD1 (5 bases). The V end lost 5 bases, the J end lost 6 bases, and 11 bases lay between the germline ends. The V gene's germline CDR1 is LNHDA and CDR2 SQIVND (reference sequence). CDR3 length equals 12 residues. The CDR3, as DNA: TGTGCCAGTAGTTATATTGGGGCCGAGCAGTACTTC. The encoded protein is CASSYIGAEQYF.

The rearrangement joins TRBV5-1 to TRBJ2-3; 12 nucleotides match TRBD2. The CDR3 consists of 16 residues. V lost 4 bases and J lost 4; bases outside the gene matches: 7. In germline, CDR1 is SGHRS, CDR2 YFSETQ. Here the CDR3 reads CASSLRLAGVPDTQYF. Here the CDR3 DNA reads TGCGCCAGCAGCCTCCGACTAGCGGGAGTCCCAGATACGCAGTATTTT.

The rearrangement joins TRBV19 to TRBJ2-7, with D possibly matching TRBD1 (6 bases). CDR1 and CDR2 from the germline V gene are LNHDA and SQIVND (reference sequence). The CDR3 runs 14 residues. The V and J ends lost 9 bases and 2 bases respectively, with 17 bases between them. Written as DNA, the CDR3 is TGTGCCAGCACCGGGACATTAGGCCCCTACGAGCAGTACTTC. It translates to CASTGTLGPYEQYF. The whole variable domain, filled in from reference TRBV19 and TRBJ2-7, reads DGGITQSPKYLFRKEGQNVTLSCEQNLNHDAMYWYRQDPGQGLRLIYYSQIVNDFQKGDIAEGYSVSREKKESFPLTVTSAQKNPTAFYLCASTGTLGPYEQYFGPGTRLTVT.

This clone was seen just once. This chain uses TRBV28 with TRBJ2-3, with D perhaps matching TRBD2 (5 bases). CDR3 size: 16 residues. Germline V gene sequence: CDR1 MDHEN, CDR2 SYDVKM. The V end was cut by 6 bases, the J end by 3 bases, with 19 bases between. The CDR3 protein is CASRPTGLNRTDTQYF. The CDR3 DNA reads TGTGCCAGCAGGCCTACCGGACTGAATCGAACAGATACGCAGTATTTT. The whole variable domain, remainder taken from reference TRBV28 and TRBJ2-3, is DVKVTQSSRYLVKRTGEKVFLECVQDMDHENMFWYRQDPGLGLRLIYFSYDVKMKEKGDIPEGYSVSREKKERFSLILESASTNQTSMYLCASRPTGLNRTDTQYFGPGTRLTVL.

This clone showed up just a few times. V usage is TRBV2 and J usage is TRBJ2-7, with TRBD2 as a possible D gene (6 bases). Deletions cut 6 bases from V and 4 bases from J, with 13 bases between. The CDR3 contains 13 residues. Germline CDR1 is SNHLY and CDR2 is FYNNEI. Here the CDR3 reads CASRKEGPYEQYF. CDR3 DNA: TGTGCCAGCAGAAAGGAGGGTCCTTACGAGCAGTACTTC.

This clone has only one observation. CDR3: CASSPELAGTQYF. As DNA, the CDR3 is TGCGCCAGCAGCCCGGAACTGGCGGGAACGCAGTATTTT. The V call is TRBV5-1, the J call TRBJ2-3; tentatively, D is TRBD2 (6 bases). Germline values: CDR1 SGHRS, CDR2 YFSETQ. The CDR3 spans 13 residues. The V and J ends lost 4 bases and 9 bases respectively, with 15 bases between them.

J is TRBJ2-5 and V is TRBV10-3; D is unclear. The CDR3 contains 13 residues. The germline CDR1 and CDR2 sequences are ENHRY and SYGVKD. Trimming stripped 5 bases from V and 5 bases from J, with 12 bases between. The CDR3 DNA sequence: TGTGCCATCAGTCTTTCCCTAGGGGAGACCCAGTACTTC. Protein: CAISLSLGETQYF.

The genes are TRBV2 and TRBJ1-1; 8 nucleotides align to TRBD1. Trimming cost V 7 bases and J 1 base; bases outside gene matches: 2. The CDR3 runs 13 residues. Germline V CDR1 and CDR2: SNHLY, FYNNEI. CDR3 in amino acids: CASKDRENTEAFF. For the CDR3, the DNA is TGTGCCAGCAAGGACAGGGAGAACACTGAAGCTTTCTTT.

The chain recombines TRBV6-1 with TRBJ1-1; TRBD1 might be the D (5 bases). Germline V gives CDR1 MNHNS, CDR2 SASEGT. This CDR3 has 15 residues. Trimming took off 4 bases at V and 2 bases at J, with 14 bases between the two ends. The CDR3 DNA sequence: TGTGCCAGCAGTGTCAAAGGGACGGAAAACACTGAAGCTTTCTTT. It translates to CASSVKGTENTEAFF.

This sequence joins TRBV29-1 and TRBJ2-5, with D perhaps assigned TRBD1 or TRBD2 (6 bases each). CDR3 length: 12 residues. The germline CDR1 and CDR2 sequences are SQVTM and ANQGSEA. V lost 3 bases, J lost 5 bases, and 10 bases lay in between. As DNA, the CDR3 is TGCAGCGTTGAGGGGGGCCCGGAGACCCAGTACTTC. Translation gives CSVEGGPETQYF.

The chain couples TRBV19 to TRBJ2-7, with 15 bases aligning to TRBD2. Germline-derived CDR1 and CDR2 are LNHDA and SQIVND (reference sequence). The V segment lost 4 bases and the J segment 5 bases; nucleotides outside the gene matches: 12. This CDR3 has 18 amino acids. The CDR3 DNA reads as TGTGCCAGTAGTAGCCGAATGGGGACTAGCGGGAGGAGTCACGAGCAGTACTTC. Translating gives CASSSRMGTSGRSHEQYF.

This clone was found a few times. This chain connects TRBV19 to TRBJ1-2, with D unresolved. Germline V gives CDR1 LNHDA, CDR2 SQIVND (reference sequence). The CDR3 runs to 13 residues. V lost 5 bases, J lost 5 bases, and 12 bases lay in between. CDR3 DNA sequence: TGTGCCAGTAGTTTACAGAGGGCGTATGGCTACACCTTC. Its translation is CASSLQRAYGYTF. Combining the CDR3 with reference TRBV19 and TRBJ1-2 gives the whole variable domain DGGITQSPKYLFRKEGQNVTLSCEQNLNHDAMYWYRQDPGQGLRLIYYSQIVNDFQKGDIAEGYSVSREKKESFPLTVTSAQKNPTAFYLCASSLQRAYGYTFGSGTRLTVV.